This T cell receptor beta chain was captured in a study of T cell responses to AZD1222 COVID-19 vaccine. Details on this clone: Its antigen is not known.

Study-wide results and limits: There were repertoire samples only from the period after the peak T cell response. At study baseline, merely roughly 6 AZD1222 recipients were seropositive. It should be noted that donors were predominantly white British and more often female, and clonal diversity was possibly underestimated. The study reported that nearly half of spike-specific TCRs target unmutated variant regions.

The assay was immunoSEQ multiplex PCR, and TCRdb's table has in-frame clones only and misses some. The profile shows 120,000 or so clones, roughly 90% of them singletons. V shed 5 bases and J shed 4 bases, with 10 bases lying between them. Germline V gene sequence: CDR1 KGHDR, CDR2 SFDVKD. The length of the CDR3 is 13 residues. The chain uses TRBV24-1 and TRBJ1-2; D remains ambiguous. This clonotype was obtained from an adult who received the AZD1222 COVID-19 vaccine. This sample comprised peripheral blood, obtained 28 days after the second AZD1222 dose. The CDR3 bases are TGTGCCACCAGTGCACGGGGATTCTATGGCTACACCTTC. Translating it yields CATSARGFYGYTF.